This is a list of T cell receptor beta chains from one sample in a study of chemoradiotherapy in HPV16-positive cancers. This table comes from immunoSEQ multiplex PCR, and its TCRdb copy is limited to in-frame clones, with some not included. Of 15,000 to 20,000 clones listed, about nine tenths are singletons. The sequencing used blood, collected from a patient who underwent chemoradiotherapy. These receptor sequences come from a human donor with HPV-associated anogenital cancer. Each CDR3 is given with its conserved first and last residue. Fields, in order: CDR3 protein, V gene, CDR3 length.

CDR3aa: CASSLGRPSGADTQYF
v_gene: TRBV5-1
len: 16

CDR3aa: CASSIMVQGKSYTF
v_gene: TRBV19
len: 14

CDR3aa: CASSLTGQSNEKLFF
v_gene: TRBV5-4
len: 15

CDR3aa: CASSLLGGESGYTF
v_gene: TRBV5-1
len: 14

CDR3aa: CASSEEGWGGEAFF
v_gene: TRBV6-1
len: 14

CDR3aa: CASSFLGVENIQYF
v_gene: TRBV5-1
len: 14

CDR3aa: CASSEATGADTQYF
v_gene: TRBV6-1
len: 14

CDR3aa: CAVWTAMGTEAFF
v_gene: TRBV27
len: 13

CDR3aa: CASSLAAGGSSDTQYF
v_gene: TRBV7-6
len: 16

CDR3aa: CASSVTRHGYTF
v_gene: TRBV5-4
len: 12

CDR3aa: CASTRQSNTEAFF
v_gene: TRBV6-6
len: 13

CDR3aa: CASSQDWGRFYGYTF
v_gene: TRBV4-1
len: 15

CDR3aa: CASSTLAEGSNEQFF
v_gene: TRBV6-1
len: 15

CDR3aa: CASSQSIQPQHF
v_gene: TRBV6-5
len: 12

CDR3aa: CASSSGQFSGNTIYF
v_gene: TRBV5-1
len: 15

CDR3aa: CASNTGAGETQYF
v_gene: TRBV2
len: 13

CDR3aa: CASSSSPVAGGGNEQFF
v_gene: TRBV11-2
len: 17

CDR3aa: CASRQQGSYNSPLHF
v_gene: TRBV27
len: 15

CDR3aa: CASSFDGLAGGPPYNEQFF
v_gene: TRBV27
len: 19

CDR3aa: CASSEGDGTEAFF
v_gene: TRBV6-4
len: 13

CDR3aa: CASSYLAGGRTDTQYF
v_gene: TRBV7-3
len: 16

CDR3aa: CASSSGTPGVEQFF
v_gene: TRBV13
len: 14

CDR3aa: CAGSVVSGGYTEAFF
v_gene: TRBV9
len: 15

CDR3aa: CASSAKGANTQYF
v_gene: TRBV10-1
len: 13

CDR3aa: CASSYSGGFFYGYTF
v_gene: TRBV7-2
len: 15

CDR3aa: CAWSVGRGAYGYTF
v_gene: TRBV30
len: 14

CDR3aa: CASVGLGTRREQYF
v_gene: TRBV10-2
len: 14

CDR3aa: CASSLAPHEQFF
v_gene: TRBV7-9
len: 12

CDR3aa: CAIRPGRTNSPLHF
v_gene: TRBV10-3
len: 14

CDR3aa: CASMGGQGANQPQHF
v_gene: TRBV7-9
len: 15

CDR3aa: CASRSAGEPYNEQFF
v_gene: TRBV5-1
len: 15

CDR3aa: CASSLSTRGVGQPQHF
v_gene: TRBV7-6
len: 16

CDR3aa: CASIRDRNSGNTIYF
v_gene: TRBV6-5
len: 15

CDR3aa: CASRPDRGYEQYF
v_gene: TRBV14
len: 13

CDR3aa: CASSDPTRGNGYTF
v_gene: TRBV14
len: 14

CDR3aa: CASSGESRQETQYF
v_gene: TRBV5-1
len: 14

CDR3aa: CASSPGLAKNIQYF
v_gene: TRBV5-1
len: 14

CDR3aa: CASSRRQSLNTGELFF
v_gene: TRBV27
len: 16

CDR3aa: CTSSQTTGGGTDTQYF
v_gene: TRBV1
len: 16

CDR3aa: CASSPGKAYYGYTF
v_gene: TRBV19
len: 14